Shown below are 17 T cell receptor beta chains from a single sample sequenced in a study of blood T cell repertoires in COVID-19. Here immunoSEQ multiplex PCR was the method, and the copy in TCRdb shows in-frame clones only, minus some. The table lists almost 200,000 clones, 85% of them singletons. Sample: peripheral blood. These receptors came from a man in his sixties with COVID-19, enrolled during active disease.

The chain has TRBV18 and TRBJ2-2; D is possibly TRBD2 (5 bases). Germline CDR1 KGHSH, CDR2 LQKENI. V was shortened by 0 bases and J by 4 bases, with 9 bases between the two germline ends. CDR3 size: 15 residues. This CDR3 is CASSPPPSSTGELFF. The CDR3 region has the DNA TGTGCCAGCTCACCACCGCCTAGCAGCACCGGGGAGCTGTTTTTT.

This clone was seen once. The chain couples TRBV6-1 to TRBJ2-6; weak D call: TRBD2 (6 bases). The CDR3 contains 17 residues. The germline V gene has CDR1 MNHNS and CDR2 SASEGT. With 4 bases removed from V and 2 bases from J, the gap between germline ends came to 15 bases. The CDR3 DNA reads TGTGCCAGCAGTGCAAGGGACTGGAAGACTGGGGCCAACGTCCTGACTTTC. Its translation is CASSARDWKTGANVLTF.

CDR3: CASSQDIVGEQFF. The CDR3 DNA reads TGTGCCAGCAGCCAAGATATAGTCGGGGAGCAGTTCTTC. The chain combines TRBV3-1 (or the pseudogene TRBV3-2) with TRBJ2-1; D is unresolved. This CDR3 is 13 amino acids long. The V gene lost 0 bases and the J gene lost 10 bases, with 10 bases spanning the gap. Germline V lookup: CDR1 LGHDT, CDR2 YNNKEL (reference sequence).

The J gene is TRBJ1-1, the V gene TRBV5-1; possibly TRBD1 for D (6 bases). Per germline, CDR1 SGHRS and CDR2 YFSETQ. The CDR3 consists of 14 residues. V was trimmed by 5 bases and J by 0 bases, leaving 11 bases between them. CDR3 region: CASSKDSLNTEAFF. In DNA form, the CDR3 reads TGCGCCAGCAGTAAGGACAGTCTGAACACTGAAGCTTTCTTT.

This chain's CDR3 is CASSNTYEQYF. The DNA of the CDR3 is TGTGCCAGTAGTAATACCTACGAGCAGTACTTC. The chain employs TRBV19 and TRBJ2-7; D gene ambiguous. The CDR3 length is 11 residues. The germline CDR1 and CDR2 sequences are LNHDA and SQIVND (reference sequence). Trimming cost V 4 bases and J 2 bases, with 3 bases left between them. The full variable domain, rest sourced from reference TRBV19 and TRBJ2-7, is DGGITQSPKYLFRKEGQNVTLSCEQNLNHDAMYWYRQDPGQGLRLIYYSQIVNDFQKGDIAEGYSVSREKKESFPLTVTSAQKNPTAFYLCASSNTYEQYFGPGTRLTVT.

CDR3 residues: CASSLRGPYGYTF. The CDR3 DNA follows: TGTGCCAGCAGTCTCAGGGGTCCCTATGGCTACACCTTC. The genes are TRBV28 and TRBJ1-2, with D maybe TRBD1 (6 bases). Between the trimmed V and J ends, which lost 5 bases and 4 bases, there was a span of 11 bases. The germline gives CDR1 MDHEN, CDR2 SYDVKM. CDR3 length: 13 residues.

This clone was recorded only once. J is TRBJ2-7 and V is TRBV3-1 (or the pseudogene TRBV3-2); 9 bases match TRBD2. Germline V gene lookup returns CDR1 LGHDT and CDR2 YNNKEL (reference sequence). The length of the CDR3 is 12 residues. V shed 4 bases and J 12 bases; nucleotides not matched to a gene: 7. The CDR3 DNA reads TGTGCCAGCAGCCCTATGTCTAGCGGGATGTACTTC. This sequence encodes CASSPMSSGMYF.

This chain connects TRBV11-3 to TRBJ2-3; 8 nucleotides align to TRBD2. The CDR3 contains 16 residues. In germline, CDR1 is SGHNT, CDR2 YENEEA. With 5 bases clipped from V and 2 bases from J, the junction kept 9 bases outside the gene matches. CDR3 DNA sequence: TGTGCCAGCAGCCCAGGACTAGCCGGAGACACAGATACGCAGTATTTT. Amino acid sequence: CASSPGLAGDTDTQYF. Filled out from reference TRBV11-3 and TRBJ2-3, the complete variable domain reads EAGVVQSPRYKIIEKKQPVAFWCNPISGHNTLYWYLQNLGQGPELLIRYENEEAVDDSQLPKDRFSAERLKGVDSTLKIQPAELGDSAVYLCASSPGLAGDTDTQYFGPGTRLTVL.

The V gene is TRBV11-2, the J gene TRBJ1-3; 9 bases map to TRBD1. This CDR3 region has 15 residues. Germline values: CDR1 SGHAT, CDR2 FQNNGV. Unmatched junction bases numbered 6, after V lost 5 bases and J lost 4 bases. The CDR3 DNA follows: TGTGCCAGCAGCGACAGGGGGGCACTCGGAAACACCATATATTTT. As protein: CASSDRGALGNTIYF.

The V gene is TRBV27, the J gene TRBJ2-7, with D possibly TRBD1 on 6 matching bases. The V end was cut by 7 bases, the J end by 7 bases, with 11 bases between. From germline, CDR1 is MNHEY and CDR2 SMNVEV (reference sequence). This CDR3 has 11 amino acids. The CDR3 DNA reads as TGTGCCAGCACCAGGGGTAAGGAGCAGTACTTC. Amino acids: CASTRGKEQYF.

This clone showed up just a few times. The CDR3: CASSEGKGARAGELFF. The CDR3 DNA is TGCGCCAGCAGCGAGGGGAAGGGGGCAAGGGCCGGGGAGCTGTTTTTT. The rearrangement uses TRBV5-1 and TRBJ2-2; 7 positions agree with TRBD1. Germline values: CDR1 SGHRS, CDR2 YFSETQ. The CDR3 covers 16 residues. Losses at the gene ends were 4 bases for V and 6 bases for J; bases not matched to a gene: 12.

This chain links TRBV24-1 with TRBJ1-5; D is possibly TRBD1 (5 bases). CDR1 is KGHDR and CDR2 is SFDVKD in the germline V gene. The ends were cut back, 4 bases at V and 6 bases at J, with 18 bases in the middle. This CDR3 has 16 amino acids. This CDR3 reads CATSDGWGDGCQPQHF. The CDR3 coding sequence is TGTGCCACCAGTGACGGGTGGGGGGATGGATGTCAGCCCCAGCATTTT.

This chain joins TRBV4-2 and TRBJ2-3, with D perhaps TRBD1 (5 bases). The V gene's germline CDR1 is LGHNA and CDR2 YNFKEQ. The V gene lost 2 bases and the J gene lost 2 bases, with 11 bases spanning the gap. The length of the CDR3 is 15 residues. CDR3: CASSQPTENTDTQYF. The CDR3 coding sequence is TGTGCCAGCAGCCAACCGACAGAGAACACAGATACGCAGTATTTT.

CDR3 coding DNA: TGCGCCAGCAGCTTGTTTAACAGGGGTCGCGAGACCCAGTACTTC. It is translated as CASSLFNRGRETQYF. This rearrangement joins TRBV5-1 to TRBJ2-5; 7 positions match TRBD1. The V segment lost 1 base and the J segment 5 bases; nucleotides outside the gene matches: 8. This CDR3 has 15 residues. Germline values: CDR1 SGHRS, CDR2 YFSETQ.

The V call is TRBV5-4, the J call TRBJ2-1; 7 bases align to TRBD1. The junction had 8 bases not matched to a gene; V was cut back by 1 base and J by 7 bases. This CDR3 region has 15 residues. CDR1 is SGHNT, CDR2 YYREEE, per germline (reference sequence). The CDR3 protein is CASSLRGPDGNEQFF. The CDR3 DNA is TGTGCCAGCAGCTTGAGGGGGCCCGATGGGAATGAGCAGTTCTTC.

The rearrangement links TRBV20-1 to TRBJ2-7; possible D gene TRBD1, 6 bases. This CDR3 has 11 residues. CDR1 is DFQATT, CDR2 SNEGSKA, per germline (reference sequence). The ends were cut back, 5 bases at V and 2 bases at J, with 7 bases in the middle. CDR3 sequence reads: CSASGAYEQYF. CDR3 nucleotide sequence: TGCAGTGCTTCAGGGGCCTACGAGCAGTACTTC.

The V gene is TRBV6-5, the J gene TRBJ2-7; TRBD2 is a possible D gene (6 bases). V dropped 6 bases and J dropped 5 bases, with 17 bases sitting between them. This CDR3 has 14 residues. Germline V gene lookup returns CDR1 MNHEY and CDR2 SVGAGI. The CDR3 bases are TGTGCCAGCAGAGAGGGGACTCCAAGGCACGAGCAGTACTTC. This encodes CASREGTPRHEQYF.